This T cell receptor beta chain was sequenced for a study of blood T cell repertoires in COVID-19. Libraries were prepared by immunoSEQ multiplex PCR; TCRdb keeps only in-frame clonotypes and omits some of them. This table holds about 140,000 clones, 80% to 85% found once. Looked up from germline, CDR1 is ENHRY and CDR2 is SYGVKD. This CDR3 has 13 amino acids. The V and J ends lost 8 bases and 5 bases respectively, with 13 bases between them. The TCR comes from a woman in her sixties with acute or convalescent COVID-19. The V and J genes are TRBV10-3 and TRBJ1-3; the D is unclear. The sample taken for sequencing was peripheral blood. This CDR3 reads CAIGAAGRNTIYF. The CDR3 region has the DNA TGTGCCATCGGAGCCGCCGGGAGAAACACCATATATTTT.